This passage covers 10 T cell receptor beta chains from one sample sequenced in a study of T cells in Graves' hyperthyroidism and ophthalmopathy. Using RNA transcripts as the source, TCR beta CDR3 regions were amplified. The study used the HTBI primer set for a first-round RT-PCR of the TCR CDR3. TCRdb redid the calling of the multiplex PCR reads with MiXCR, one entry per CDR3 protein. The profile covers approximately 380,000 distinct CDR3 sequences, with over 12% appearing a single time and around 28% taken by the ten largest. The sequenced sample consisted of blood. Source of these receptors: a man in his fifties with Graves' ophthalmopathy.

This clonotype turned up a few times. The chain recombines TRBV19 with TRBJ2-4; TRBD2 agrees at 11 bases. Germline CDR1 LNHDA, CDR2 SQIVND (reference sequence). J lost 2 bases, V lost 5 bases, and 8 bases had no gene match. This CDR3 is built from 17 residues. The CDR3 DNA sequence: TGTGCCAGTAGTCCCCTAGCGGGAGGACTTTCCAAAAACATTCAGTACTTC. It codes for CASSPLAGGLSKNIQYF.

J is TRBJ2-6 and V is TRBV19, with 8 bases matching TRBD1. There are 18 residues in the CDR3. J lost 4 bases, V lost 4 bases, and 12 bases had no gene match. Germline V gene sequence: CDR1 LNHDA, CDR2 SQIVND (reference sequence). CDR3 bases: TGTGCCAGTAGTAGAGGCAGGGGGCCTTCGCAAGGGGCCAACGTCCTGACTTTC. Translating gives CASSRGRGPSQGANVLTF. The full variable domain, its missing parts supplied by reference TRBV19 and TRBJ2-6, is DGGITQSPKYLFRKEGQNVTLSCEQNLNHDAMYWYRQDPGQGLRLIYYSQIVNDFQKGDIAEGYSVSREKKESFPLTVTSAQKNPTAFYLCASSRGRGPSQGANVLTFGAGSRLTVL.

The chain uses TRBV5-4 and TRBJ2-1; 14 nucleotides line up with TRBD2. Germline CDR1 reads SGHNT; CDR2 reads YYREEE (reference sequence). The CDR3 contains 16 residues. V gave up 0 bases and J gave up 8 bases; unmatched junction bases: 4. For the CDR3, the DNA is TGTGCCAGCAGCTTGGGAGGACTAGCGGGAGGAGATGAGCAGTTCTTC. Translated: CASSLGGLAGGDEQFF.

The chain has TRBV27 and TRBJ1-1; a weak D match, TRBD1 (6 bases). The CDR3 extends over 18 amino acids. V lost 0 bases, J lost 1 base, and 18 bases lay in between. Germline V CDR1 and CDR2: MNHEY, SMNVEV (reference sequence). CDR3 protein: CASSLSVRGTLTNTEAFF. For the CDR3, the DNA is TGTGCCAGCAGTTTATCGGTGAGGGGGACGCTCACGAACACTGAAGCTTTCTTT.

This clonotype appeared a few times. The chain is built from TRBV29-1 and TRBJ2-3; possibly TRBD1 or TRBD2 for D (5 bases each). The V end lost 7 bases, the J end lost 0 bases, and 11 bases lay between the germline ends. The CDR3 extends over 13 amino acids. Germline-derived CDR1 and CDR2 are SQVTM and ANQGSEA. CDR3 protein: CSAGRDSTDTQYF. In DNA form, the CDR3 reads TGCAGCGCCGGCCGGGACAGCACAGATACGCAGTATTTT.

There are many counts of this clonotype. This chain links TRBV30 with TRBJ1-3, with D unclear. Germline V gives CDR1 GTSNPN, CDR2 SVGIG (reference sequence). This CDR3 is 17 amino acids long. The V and J ends lost 3 bases and 4 bases respectively, with 22 bases between them. Here the CDR3 DNA reads TGTGCCTGGAGCCCCCTCCTCCCCGTAAAGGAAGGAAACACCATATATTTT. Its protein is CAWSPLLPVKEGNTIYF.

This clonotype was observed a few times. The chain combines TRBV30 with TRBJ2-7; TRBD1 matches 11 bases. Trimming at V came to 2 bases and at J to 6 bases, leaving 6 bases not matched to a gene. The length of the CDR3 is 14 residues. The germline V gene has CDR1 GTSNPN and CDR2 SVGIG (reference sequence). CDR3 residues: CAWSRGTGGSEQYF. For the CDR3, the DNA is TGTGCCTGGAGTAGGGGGACAGGGGGGAGCGAGCAGTACTTC. Filled out from reference TRBV30 and TRBJ2-7, the complete variable domain reads SQTIHQWPATLVQPVGSPLSLECTVEGTSNPNLYWYRQAAGRGLQLLFYSVGIGQISSEVPQNLSASRPQDRQFILSSKKLLLSDSGFYLCAWSRGTGGSEQYFGPGTRLTVT.

This chain joins TRBV18 and TRBJ1-1, with a tentative D call TRBD1 (6 bases). Per the germline V gene, CDR1 is KGHSH and CDR2 is LQKENI. V dropped 3 bases and J dropped 1 base, with 12 bases sitting between them. The CDR3 is made up of 15 amino acids. CDR3 nucleotide sequence: TGTGCCAGCTCACCCTCGGGGACAAAGAACACTGAAGCTTTCTTT. Its translation is CASSPSGTKNTEAFF.

This clonotype was seen many times. The rearrangement uses TRBV12-3 or TRBV12-4 and TRBJ2-7, with TRBD1 matching 8 bases. The length of the CDR3 is 12 residues. Trimming cost V 5 bases and J 6 bases; bases outside gene matches: 3. The CDR3, as DNA: TGTGCCAGCAGTATCGGACAGGGCGAGCAGTACTTC. Translation: CASSIGQGEQYF.

The chain employs TRBV7-9 and TRBJ2-1, with 11 bases matching TRBD2. The V gene's germline CDR1 is SEHNR and CDR2 FQNEAQ (reference sequence). The CDR3 runs to 16 residues. Germline trimming cut 3 bases from V and 3 bases from J; bases unmatched to any gene: 4. The CDR3, as DNA: TGTGCCAGCAGCTTCCGACTAGCGGGGTTCTACAATGAGCAGTTCTTC. Amino acids: CASSFRLAGFYNEQFF.